This T cell receptor beta chain was recorded in a study of blood T cell repertoires in COVID-19. Data came from immunoSEQ multiplex PCR; TCRdb stores just in-frame clones and leaves some out. This table holds about 210,000 clones, roughly 86% found once. In this sample, this clone turned up a few times. The CDR3 covers 16 residues. Trimming pared 2 bases from V and 4 bases from J, leaving 17 bases between. Germline-derived CDR1 and CDR2 are MNHNS and SASEGT. Material: peripheral blood. The clonotype originates from a woman in her thirties or forties with acute or convalescent COVID-19. The chain recombines TRBV6-1 with TRBJ1-1, with a weak D call TRBD1 (6 bases). The CDR3, as DNA: TGTGCCAGCAGTGAACGGCCAGGGGCACTCCTCACTGAAGCTTTCTTT. Its protein product is CASSERPGALLTEAFF.